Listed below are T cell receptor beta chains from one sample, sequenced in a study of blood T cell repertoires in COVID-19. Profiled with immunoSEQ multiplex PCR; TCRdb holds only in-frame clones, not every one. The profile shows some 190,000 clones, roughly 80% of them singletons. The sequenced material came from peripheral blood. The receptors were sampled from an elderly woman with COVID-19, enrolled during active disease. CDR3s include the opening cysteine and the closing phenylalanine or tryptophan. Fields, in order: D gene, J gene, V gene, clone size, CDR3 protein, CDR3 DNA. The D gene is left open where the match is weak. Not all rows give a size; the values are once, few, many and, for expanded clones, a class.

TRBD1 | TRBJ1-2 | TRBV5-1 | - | CASSPRTGFLDGYTF | TGCGCCAGCAGCCCCCGGACAGGGTTCCTAGATGGCTACACCTTC
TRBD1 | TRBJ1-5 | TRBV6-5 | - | CASSRGTGNQPQHF | TGTGCCAGCAGCCGCGGGACAGGGAATCAGCCCCAGCATTTT
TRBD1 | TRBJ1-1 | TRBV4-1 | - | CASRTPGQLTEAFF | TGCGCCAGCAGGACACCGGGACAGTTGACTGAAGCTTTCTTT
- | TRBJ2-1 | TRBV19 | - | CASSIPGDANEQFF | TGTGCCAGTAGTATCCCCGGGGATGCGAATGAGCAGTTCTTC
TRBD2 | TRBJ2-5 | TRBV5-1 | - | CASSFHSGGPQETQYF | TGCGCCAGCAGCTTCCATAGCGGGGGGCCACAAGAGACCCAGTACTTC
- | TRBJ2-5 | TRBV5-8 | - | CASRPEGLRGETQYF | TGTGCCAGCAGACCGGAGGGACTTAGAGGCGAGACCCAGTACTTC
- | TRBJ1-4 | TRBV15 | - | CATSRQQGIGPKLFF | TGTGCCACCAGCAGACAACAGGGAATCGGACCAAAACTGTTTTTT
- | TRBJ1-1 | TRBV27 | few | CASDLRGGGTEAFF | TGTGCCAGCGACCTACGGGGAGGCGGCACTGAAGCTTTCTTT
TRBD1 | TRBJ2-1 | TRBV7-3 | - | CASSLKPTGGLYNEQFF | TGTGCCAGCAGCTTAAAACCAACAGGGGGCCTCTACAATGAGCAGTTCTTC
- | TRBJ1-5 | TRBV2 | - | CASSDGTTINQPQHF | TGTGCCAGCAGTGACGGGACAACCATTAATCAGCCCCAGCATTTT
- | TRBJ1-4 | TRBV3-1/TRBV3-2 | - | CASSQEARYRQYEKLFF | TGTGCCAGCAGCCAAGAAGCCCGGTACAGACAATATGAAAAACTGTTTTTT
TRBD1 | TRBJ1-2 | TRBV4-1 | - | CASSQPQGANYGYTF | TGCGCCAGCAGCCAACCGCAGGGGGCGAACTATGGCTACACCTTC
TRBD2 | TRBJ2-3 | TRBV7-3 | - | CASSSTSRITDTQYF | TGTGCCAGCAGCTCGACTAGCCGGATCACAGATACGCAGTATTTT
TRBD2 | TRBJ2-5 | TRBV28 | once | CASSVGTSVQETQYF | TGTGCCAGCAGTGTCGGGACTAGCGTGCAAGAGACCCAGTACTTC
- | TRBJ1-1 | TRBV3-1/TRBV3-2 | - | CASSQRWAAFF | TGTGCCAGCAGCCAGAGATGGGCAGCTTTCTTT
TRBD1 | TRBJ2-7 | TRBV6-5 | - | CASSSPRGRNDYEQYF | TGTGCCAGCAGTTCACCCAGGGGGCGGAATGACTACGAGCAGTACTTC
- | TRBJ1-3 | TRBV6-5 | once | CASRWGRGSGNTIYF | TGTGCCAGCAGATGGGGTAGGGGTTCTGGAAACACCATATATTTT
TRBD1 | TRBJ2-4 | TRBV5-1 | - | CASSFGTEGDIQYF | TGCGCCAGCAGCTTTGGGACAGAAGGGGACATTCAGTACTTC
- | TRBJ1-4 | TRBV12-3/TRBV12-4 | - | CASSLNRQWVFF | TGTGCCAGCAGCCTTAACCGACAGTGGGTGTTTTTT
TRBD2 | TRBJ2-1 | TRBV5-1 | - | CASSETSGGSGNEQFF | TGCGCCAGCAGCGAGACTAGCGGGGGGAGTGGGAATGAGCAGTTCTTC
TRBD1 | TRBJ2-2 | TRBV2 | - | CASRGTGGSGELFF | TGTGCCAGCAGGGGGACAGGGGGGAGCGGGGAGCTGTTTTTT
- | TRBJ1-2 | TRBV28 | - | CASSVSIEDGYTF | TGTGCCAGCAGCGTCTCTATCGAGGATGGCTACACCTTC
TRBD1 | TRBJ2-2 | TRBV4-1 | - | CASSHVPGQGRTGELFF | TGCGCCAGCAGCCATGTCCCCGGACAGGGACGAACCGGGGAGCTGTTTTTT
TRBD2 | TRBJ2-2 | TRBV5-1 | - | CASSFRLAGSTGELFF | TGCGCCAGCAGCTTCCGACTAGCGGGTTCTACCGGGGAGCTGTTTTTT